This TCR beta chain was recovered during a study of cytomegalovirus exposure and HLA in healthy donors. The wider study: Of roughly 360 genotyped donors, around 80% grouped in the Caucasian-associated ancestry cluster. Findings of the study overall: One variant, a missense change in DCLRE1C, was linked in a later analysis to TCR beta V- and J-gene trimming.

Germline V gene data show CDR1 as SGHKS and CDR2 as YYEKEE (reference sequence). The CDR3 length is 14 residues. V was pared by 6 bases and J by 0 bases, with 9 bases between. It was with 60 Vbeta and 13 Jbeta primers that the PCR ran. Using immunoSEQ multiplex PCR, the repertoire was profiled, and TCRdb retains in-frame clones only, with some absent. The sample consists of 95,000 to 150,000 clones, roughly 65% of them appearing once. As concerns this clone: Its target is unknown.

This sequence originates from a man in his forties in good health and CMV-seropositive. This sequence joins TRBV5-5 and TRBJ2-2, with D uncertain. Sequences were obtained from PBMCs. CDR3 in DNA: TGTGCCAGCACCCCCGTTACGAACACCGGGGAGCTGTTTTTT. Its protein product is CASTPVTNTGELFF.